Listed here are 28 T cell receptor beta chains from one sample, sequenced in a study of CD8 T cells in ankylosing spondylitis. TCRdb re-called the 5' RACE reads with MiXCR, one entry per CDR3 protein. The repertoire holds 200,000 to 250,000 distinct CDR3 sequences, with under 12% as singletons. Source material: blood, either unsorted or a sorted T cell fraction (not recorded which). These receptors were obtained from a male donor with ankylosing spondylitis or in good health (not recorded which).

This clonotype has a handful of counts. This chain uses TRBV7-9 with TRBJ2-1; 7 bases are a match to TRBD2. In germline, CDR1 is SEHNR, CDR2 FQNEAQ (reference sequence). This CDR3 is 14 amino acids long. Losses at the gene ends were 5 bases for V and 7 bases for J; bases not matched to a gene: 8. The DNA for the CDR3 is TGTGCCAGCAGCCTACTGGGGGGGGGAAATGAGCAGTTCTTC. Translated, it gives CASSLLGGGNEQFF.

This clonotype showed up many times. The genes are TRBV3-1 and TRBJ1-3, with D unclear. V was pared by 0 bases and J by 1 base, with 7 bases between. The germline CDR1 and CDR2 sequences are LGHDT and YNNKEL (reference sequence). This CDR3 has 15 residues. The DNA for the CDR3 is TGTGCCAGCAGCCAAGAGCGAATATCTGGAAACACCATATATTTT. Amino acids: CASSQERISGNTIYF.

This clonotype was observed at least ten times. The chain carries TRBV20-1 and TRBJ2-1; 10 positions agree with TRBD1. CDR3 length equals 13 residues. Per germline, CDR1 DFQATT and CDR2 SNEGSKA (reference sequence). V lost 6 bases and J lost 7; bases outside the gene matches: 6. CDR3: CSAGGTGANEQFF. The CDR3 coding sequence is TGCAGTGCAGGGGGGACAGGGGCTAATGAGCAGTTCTTC.

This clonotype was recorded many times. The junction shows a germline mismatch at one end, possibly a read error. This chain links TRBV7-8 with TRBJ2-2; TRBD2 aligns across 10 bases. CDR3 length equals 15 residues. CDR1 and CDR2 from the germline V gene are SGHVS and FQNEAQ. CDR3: CASSLAGARHGELFF. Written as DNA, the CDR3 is TGTGCCAGCAGCCTAGCGGGGGCCAGACACGGGGAGCTGTTTTTT.

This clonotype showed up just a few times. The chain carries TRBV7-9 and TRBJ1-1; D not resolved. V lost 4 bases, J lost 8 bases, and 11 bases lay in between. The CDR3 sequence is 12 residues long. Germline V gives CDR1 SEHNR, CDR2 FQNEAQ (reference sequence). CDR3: CASSSRVAEAFF. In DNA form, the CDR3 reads TGTGCCAGCAGCTCGCGGGTGGCAGAAGCTTTCTTT.

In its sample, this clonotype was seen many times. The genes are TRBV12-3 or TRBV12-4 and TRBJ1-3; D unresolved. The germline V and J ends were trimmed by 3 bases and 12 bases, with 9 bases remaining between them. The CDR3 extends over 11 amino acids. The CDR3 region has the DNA TGTGCCAGCAGTTTCCCAGTTGGCATATATTTT. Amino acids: CASSFPVGIYF.

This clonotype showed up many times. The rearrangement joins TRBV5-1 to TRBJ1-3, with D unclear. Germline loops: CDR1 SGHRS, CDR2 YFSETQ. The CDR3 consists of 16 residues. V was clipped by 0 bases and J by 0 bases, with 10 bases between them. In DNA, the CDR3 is TGCGCCAGCAGCTTGGACGGGGAACTCTCTGGAAACACCATATATTTT. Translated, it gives CASSLDGELSGNTIYF.

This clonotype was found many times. CDR3 region: CASSRVRDYEQYF. The CDR3, as DNA: TGTGCCAGCAGCCGGGTCAGAGACTACGAGCAGTACTTC. V is TRBV13 and J is TRBJ2-7, with D unresolved. CDR3 size: 13 residues. Germline V gene lookup returns CDR1 PRHDT and CDR2 FYEKMQ (reference sequence). Trimming removed 5 bases at V and 3 bases at J, with 11 bases between. Looking up the rest from reference TRBV13 and TRBJ2-7 gives the full variable domain: AAGVIQSPRHLIKEKRETATLKCYPIPRHDTVYWYQQGPGQDPQFLISFYEKMQSDKGSIPDRFSAQQFSDYHSELNMSSLELGDSALYFCASSRVRDYEQYFGPGTRLTVT.

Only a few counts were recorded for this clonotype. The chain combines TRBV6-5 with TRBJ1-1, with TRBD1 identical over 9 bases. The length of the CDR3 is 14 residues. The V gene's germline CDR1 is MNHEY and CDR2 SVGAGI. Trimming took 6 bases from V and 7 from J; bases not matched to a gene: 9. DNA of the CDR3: TGTGCCAGCAGGCGCCTGGACAGGGGACGTGAAGCTTTCTTT. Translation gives CASRRLDRGREAFF.

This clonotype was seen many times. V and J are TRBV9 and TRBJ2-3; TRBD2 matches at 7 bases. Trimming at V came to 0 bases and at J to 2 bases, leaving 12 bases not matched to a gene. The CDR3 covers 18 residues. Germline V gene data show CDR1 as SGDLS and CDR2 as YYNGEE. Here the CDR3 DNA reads TGTGCCAGCAGCGTAGAGCCTAGCGGAGGCGGGGTCACAGATACGCAGTATTTT. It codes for CASSVEPSGGGVTDTQYF.

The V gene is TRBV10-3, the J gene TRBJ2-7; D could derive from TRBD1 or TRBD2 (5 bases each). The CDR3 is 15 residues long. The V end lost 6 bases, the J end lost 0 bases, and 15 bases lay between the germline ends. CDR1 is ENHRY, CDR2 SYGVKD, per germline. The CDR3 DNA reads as TGTGCCATCAGGCCTTTTGGGGGTCCCTCCTACGAGCAGTACTTC. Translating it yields CAIRPFGGPSYEQYF.

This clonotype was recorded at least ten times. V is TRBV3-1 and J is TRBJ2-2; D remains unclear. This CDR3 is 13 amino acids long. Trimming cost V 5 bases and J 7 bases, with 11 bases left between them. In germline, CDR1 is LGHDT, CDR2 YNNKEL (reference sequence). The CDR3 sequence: CASSARVGGELFF. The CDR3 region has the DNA TGTGCCAGCAGCGCACGGGTGGGCGGGGAGCTGTTTTTT.

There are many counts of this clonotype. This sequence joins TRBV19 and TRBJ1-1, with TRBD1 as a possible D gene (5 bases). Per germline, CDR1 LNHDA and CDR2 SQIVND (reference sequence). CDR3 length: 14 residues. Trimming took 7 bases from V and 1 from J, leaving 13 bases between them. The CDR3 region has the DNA TGTGCCAGTATACGGGGGGAAAGGAACACTGAAGCTTTCTTT. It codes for CASIRGERNTEAFF.

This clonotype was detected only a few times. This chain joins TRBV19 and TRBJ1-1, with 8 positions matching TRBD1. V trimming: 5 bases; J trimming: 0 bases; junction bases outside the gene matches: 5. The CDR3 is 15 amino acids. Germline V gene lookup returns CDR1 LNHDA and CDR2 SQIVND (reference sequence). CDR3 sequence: CASSQRQGMNTEAFF. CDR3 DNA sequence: TGTGCCAGTAGTCAAAGACAGGGGATGAACACTGAAGCTTTCTTT.

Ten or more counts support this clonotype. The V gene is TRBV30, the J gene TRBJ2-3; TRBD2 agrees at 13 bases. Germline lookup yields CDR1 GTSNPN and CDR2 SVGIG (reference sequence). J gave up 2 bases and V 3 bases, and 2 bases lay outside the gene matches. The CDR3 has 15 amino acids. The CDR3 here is CAWRTSGRPTDTQYF. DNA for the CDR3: TGTGCCTGGAGGACTAGCGGGAGGCCCACAGATACGCAGTATTTT.

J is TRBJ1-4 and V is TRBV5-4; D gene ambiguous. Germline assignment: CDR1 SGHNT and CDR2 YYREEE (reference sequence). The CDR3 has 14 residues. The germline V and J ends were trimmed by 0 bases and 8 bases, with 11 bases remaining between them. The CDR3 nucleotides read TGTGCCAGCAGCTTGGACGGTAAAAAGGAAAAACTGTTTTTT. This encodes CASSLDGKKEKLFF.

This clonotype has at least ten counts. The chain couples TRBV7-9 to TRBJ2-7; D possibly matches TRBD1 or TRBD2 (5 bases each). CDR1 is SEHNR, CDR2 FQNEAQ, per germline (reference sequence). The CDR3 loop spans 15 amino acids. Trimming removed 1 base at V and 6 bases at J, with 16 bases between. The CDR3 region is CASSLESQGGSEQYF. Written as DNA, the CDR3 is TGTGCCAGCAGCTTAGAAAGCCAGGGTGGGAGCGAGCAGTACTTC.

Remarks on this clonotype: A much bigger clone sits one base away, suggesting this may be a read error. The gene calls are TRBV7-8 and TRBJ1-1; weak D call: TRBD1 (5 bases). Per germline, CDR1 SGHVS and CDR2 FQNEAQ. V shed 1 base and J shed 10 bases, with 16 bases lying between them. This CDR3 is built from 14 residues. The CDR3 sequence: CASSLVGGGAAAFF. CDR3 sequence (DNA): TGTGCCAGCAGCTTAGTCGGGGGTGGCGCTGCAGCTTTCTTT.

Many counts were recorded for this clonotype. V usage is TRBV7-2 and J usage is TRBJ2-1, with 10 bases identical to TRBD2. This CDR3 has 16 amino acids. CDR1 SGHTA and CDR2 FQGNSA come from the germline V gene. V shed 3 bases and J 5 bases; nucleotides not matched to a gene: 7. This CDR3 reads CASSFVLAGLDNEQFF. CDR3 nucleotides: TGTGCCAGCAGCTTCGTACTAGCGGGGCTCGACAATGAGCAGTTCTTC.

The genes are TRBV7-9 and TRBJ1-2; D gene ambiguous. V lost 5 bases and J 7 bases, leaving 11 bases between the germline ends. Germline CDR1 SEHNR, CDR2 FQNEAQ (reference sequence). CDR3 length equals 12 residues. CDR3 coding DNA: TGTGCCAGCAGCGCGCCCCTGGGTGGCTACACCTTC. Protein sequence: CASSAPLGGYTF.

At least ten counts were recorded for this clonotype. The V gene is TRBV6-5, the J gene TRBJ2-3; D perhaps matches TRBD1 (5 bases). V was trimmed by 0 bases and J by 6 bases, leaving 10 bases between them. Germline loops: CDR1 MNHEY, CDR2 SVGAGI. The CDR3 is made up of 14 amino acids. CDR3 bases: TGTGCCAGCAGTTACTCGGCAGGGCTGGATACGCAGTATTTT. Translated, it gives CASSYSAGLDTQYF.

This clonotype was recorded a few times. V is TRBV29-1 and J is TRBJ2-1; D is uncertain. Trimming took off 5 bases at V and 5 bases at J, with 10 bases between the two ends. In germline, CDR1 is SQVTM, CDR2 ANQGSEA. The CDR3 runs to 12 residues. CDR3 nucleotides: TGCAGCGTTCGGATCCCACACAATGAGCAGTTCTTC. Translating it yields CSVRIPHNEQFF.

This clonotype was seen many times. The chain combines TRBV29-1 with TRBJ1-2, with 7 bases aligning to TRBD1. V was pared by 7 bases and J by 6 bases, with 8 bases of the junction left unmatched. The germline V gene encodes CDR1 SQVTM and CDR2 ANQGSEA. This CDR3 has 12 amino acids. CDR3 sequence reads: CSGGGQFDGYTF. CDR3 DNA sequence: TGCAGCGGAGGGGGACAGTTCGATGGCTACACCTTC.

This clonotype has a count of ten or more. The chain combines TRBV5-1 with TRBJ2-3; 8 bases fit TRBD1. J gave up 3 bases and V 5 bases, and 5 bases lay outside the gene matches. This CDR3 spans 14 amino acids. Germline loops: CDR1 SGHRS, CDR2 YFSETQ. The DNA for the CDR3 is TGCGCCAGCAGTGCCGGACAGGGAACAGATACGCAGTATTTT. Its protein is CASSAGQGTDTQYF.

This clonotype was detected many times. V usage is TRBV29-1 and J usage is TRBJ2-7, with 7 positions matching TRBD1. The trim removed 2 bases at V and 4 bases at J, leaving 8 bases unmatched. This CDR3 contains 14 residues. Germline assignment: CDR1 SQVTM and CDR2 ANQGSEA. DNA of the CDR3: TGCAGCGTTGAAAACCCAGGGGGTGTATACGAGCAGTACTTC. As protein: CSVENPGGVYEQYF.

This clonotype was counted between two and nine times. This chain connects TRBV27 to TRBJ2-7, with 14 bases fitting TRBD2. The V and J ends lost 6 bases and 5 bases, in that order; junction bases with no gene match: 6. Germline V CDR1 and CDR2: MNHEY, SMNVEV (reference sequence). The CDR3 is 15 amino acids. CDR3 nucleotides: TGTGCCAGCAGACCGGGACTAGCGGGAGTTCACGAGCAGTACTTC. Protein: CASRPGLAGVHEQYF.

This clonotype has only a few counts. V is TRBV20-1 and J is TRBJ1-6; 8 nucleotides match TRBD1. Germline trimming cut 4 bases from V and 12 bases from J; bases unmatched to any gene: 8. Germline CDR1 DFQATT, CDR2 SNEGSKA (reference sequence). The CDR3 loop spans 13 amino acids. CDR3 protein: CSAIGTGWEPLHF. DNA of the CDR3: TGCAGTGCTATTGGGACAGGCTGGGAACCCCTCCACTTT.

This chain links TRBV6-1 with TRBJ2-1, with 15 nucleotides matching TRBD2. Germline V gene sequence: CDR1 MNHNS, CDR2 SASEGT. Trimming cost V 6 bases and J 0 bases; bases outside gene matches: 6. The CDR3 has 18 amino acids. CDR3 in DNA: TGTGCCAGCAGGGGACTAGCGGGAGGATTAAGCTCCTACAATGAGCAGTTCTTC. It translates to CASRGLAGGLSSYNEQFF.